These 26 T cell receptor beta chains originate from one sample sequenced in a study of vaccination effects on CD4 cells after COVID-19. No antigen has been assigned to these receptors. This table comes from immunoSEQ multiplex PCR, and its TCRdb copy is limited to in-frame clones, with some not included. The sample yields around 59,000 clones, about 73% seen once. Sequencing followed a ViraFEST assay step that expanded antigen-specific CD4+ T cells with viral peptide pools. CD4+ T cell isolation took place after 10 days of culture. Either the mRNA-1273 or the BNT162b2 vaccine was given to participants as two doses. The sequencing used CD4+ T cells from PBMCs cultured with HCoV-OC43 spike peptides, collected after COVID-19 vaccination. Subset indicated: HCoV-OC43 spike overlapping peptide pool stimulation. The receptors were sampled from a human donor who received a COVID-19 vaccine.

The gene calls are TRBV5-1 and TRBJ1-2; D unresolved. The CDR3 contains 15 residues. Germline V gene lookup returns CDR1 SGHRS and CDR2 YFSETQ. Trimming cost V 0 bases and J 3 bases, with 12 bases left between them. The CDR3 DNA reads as TGCGCCAGCAGCTTGGTTTGGGGTAAGGACTATGGCTACACCTTC. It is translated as CASSLVWGKDYGYTF.

CDR3 sequence: CASSPTRGGRLTF. Here the CDR3 DNA reads TGTGCCAGCAGCCCGACCCGTGGTGGGAGACTCACCTTC. The J gene is TRBJ1-2, the V gene TRBV2; no firm D call. Trimming pared 6 bases from V and 13 bases from J, leaving 21 bases between. The CDR3 runs to 13 residues. The V gene's germline CDR1 is SNHLY and CDR2 FYNNEI. Filled out from reference TRBV2 and TRBJ1-2, the complete variable domain reads EPEVTQTPSHQVTQMGQEVILRCVPISNHLYFYWYRQILGQKVEFLVSFYNNEISEKSEIFDDQFSVERPDGSNFTLKIRSTKLEDSAMYFCASSPTRGGRLTFGSGTRLTVV.

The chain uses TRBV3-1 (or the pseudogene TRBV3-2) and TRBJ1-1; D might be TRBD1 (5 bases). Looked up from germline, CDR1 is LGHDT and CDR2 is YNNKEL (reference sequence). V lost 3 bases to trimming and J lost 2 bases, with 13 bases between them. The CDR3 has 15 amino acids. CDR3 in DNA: TGTGCCAGCAGCCACTCACGGGGGATTAACACTGAAGCTTTCTTT. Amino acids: CASSHSRGINTEAFF.

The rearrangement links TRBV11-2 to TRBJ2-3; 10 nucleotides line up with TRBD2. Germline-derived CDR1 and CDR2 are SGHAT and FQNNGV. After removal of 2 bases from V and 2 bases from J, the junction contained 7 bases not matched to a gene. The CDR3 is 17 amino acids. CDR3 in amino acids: CASSLRGTSVSTDTQYF. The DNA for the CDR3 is TGTGCCAGCAGCTTAAGGGGGACTAGCGTGTCCACAGATACGCAGTATTTT.

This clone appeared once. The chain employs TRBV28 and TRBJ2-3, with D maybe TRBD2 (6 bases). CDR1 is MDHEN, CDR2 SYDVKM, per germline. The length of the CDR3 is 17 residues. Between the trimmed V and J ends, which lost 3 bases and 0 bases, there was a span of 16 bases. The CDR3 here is CASSFTKSSGSTDTQYF. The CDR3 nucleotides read TGTGCCAGCAGTTTCACAAAGAGTAGCGGAAGCACAGATACGCAGTATTTT.

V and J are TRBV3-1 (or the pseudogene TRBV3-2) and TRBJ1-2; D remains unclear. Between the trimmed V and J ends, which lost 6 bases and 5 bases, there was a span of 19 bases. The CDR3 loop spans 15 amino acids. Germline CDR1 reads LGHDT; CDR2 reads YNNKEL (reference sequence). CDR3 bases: TGTGCCAGCAGACCCAATGGGAGAAATTCGTATGGCTACACCTTC. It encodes CASRPNGRNSYGYTF.

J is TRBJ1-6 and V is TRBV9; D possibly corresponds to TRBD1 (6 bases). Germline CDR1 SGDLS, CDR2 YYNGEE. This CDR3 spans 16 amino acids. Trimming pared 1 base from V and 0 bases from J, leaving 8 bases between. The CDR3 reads CASSVTGASYNSPLHF. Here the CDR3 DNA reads TGTGCCAGCAGCGTAACGGGGGCCTCCTATAATTCACCCCTCCACTTT.

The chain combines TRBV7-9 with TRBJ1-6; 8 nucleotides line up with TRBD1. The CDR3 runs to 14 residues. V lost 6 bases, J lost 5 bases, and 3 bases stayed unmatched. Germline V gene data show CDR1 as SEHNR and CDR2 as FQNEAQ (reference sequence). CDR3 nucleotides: TGTGCCAGCAGGCAGACAGGGGATAATTCACCCCTCCACTTT. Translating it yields CASRQTGDNSPLHF. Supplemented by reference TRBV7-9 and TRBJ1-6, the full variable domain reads DTGVSQNPRHKITKRGQNVTFRCDPISEHNRLYWYRQTLGQGPEFLTYFQNEAQLEKSRLLSDRFSAERPKGSFSTLEIQRTEQGDSAMYLCASRQTGDNSPLHFGNGTRLTVT.

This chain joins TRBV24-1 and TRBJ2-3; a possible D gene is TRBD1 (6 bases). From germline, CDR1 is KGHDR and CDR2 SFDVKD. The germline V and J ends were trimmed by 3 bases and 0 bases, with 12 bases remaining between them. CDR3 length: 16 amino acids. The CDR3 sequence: CATSDPTGLSTDTQYF. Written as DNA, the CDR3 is TGTGCCACCAGTGATCCTACAGGGCTAAGCACAGATACGCAGTATTTT.

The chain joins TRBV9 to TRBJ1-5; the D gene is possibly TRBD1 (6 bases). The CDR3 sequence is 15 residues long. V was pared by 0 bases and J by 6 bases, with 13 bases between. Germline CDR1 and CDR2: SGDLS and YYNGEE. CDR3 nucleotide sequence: TGTGCCAGCAGCGTAGGCCCAGGGGATGGTCAGCCCCAGCATTTT. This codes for CASSVGPGDGQPQHF.

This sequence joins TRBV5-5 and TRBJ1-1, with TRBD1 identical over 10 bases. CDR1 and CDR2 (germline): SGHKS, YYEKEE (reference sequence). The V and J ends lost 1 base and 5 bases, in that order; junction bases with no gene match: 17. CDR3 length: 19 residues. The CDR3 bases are TGTGCCAGCAGCTTGAAGGGGACGGCGACAGGGGGCGCCGGGACTGAAGCTTTCTTT. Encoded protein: CASSLKGTATGGAGTEAFF.

The CDR3 loop is CASSARTGAYFF. The DNA of the CDR3 is TGTGCCAGCAGCGCCCGGACAGGGGCATATTTCTTC. The chain combines TRBV9 with TRBJ2-1, with 9 nucleotides matching TRBD1. Germline CDR1 and CDR2: SGDLS and YYNGEE. J was trimmed by 16 bases and V by 3 bases; bases with no gene match: 8. The CDR3 contains 12 residues.

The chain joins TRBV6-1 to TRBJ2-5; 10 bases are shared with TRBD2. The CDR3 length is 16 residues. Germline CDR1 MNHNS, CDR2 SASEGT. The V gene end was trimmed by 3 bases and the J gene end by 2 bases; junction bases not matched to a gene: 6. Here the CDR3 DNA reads TGTGCCAGCAGTGAGACTAGCGGGCTCGGTCAAGAGACCCAGTACTTC. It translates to CASSETSGLGQETQYF.

The CDR3 spells CASSWGQGGNTIYF. The CDR3 nucleotides are TGCGCCAGCAGCTGGGGACAGGGTGGAAACACCATATATTTT. The chain employs TRBV5-1 and TRBJ1-3; TRBD1 agrees at 9 bases. The ends lost 3 bases at V and 3 bases at J; junction bases unmatched: 1. From germline, CDR1 is SGHRS and CDR2 YFSETQ. The CDR3 is 14 residues long.

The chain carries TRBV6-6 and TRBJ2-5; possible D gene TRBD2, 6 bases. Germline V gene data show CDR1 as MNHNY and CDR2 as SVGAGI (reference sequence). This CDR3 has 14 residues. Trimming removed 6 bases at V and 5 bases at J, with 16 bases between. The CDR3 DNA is TGTGCCAGCAGGGAGACCGGGGGAGCCGAGACCCAGTACTTC. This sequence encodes CASRETGGAETQYF.

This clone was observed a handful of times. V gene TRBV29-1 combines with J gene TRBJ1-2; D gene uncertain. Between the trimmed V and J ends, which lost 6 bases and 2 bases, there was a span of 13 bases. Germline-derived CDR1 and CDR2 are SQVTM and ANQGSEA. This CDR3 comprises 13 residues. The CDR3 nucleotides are TGCAGCGTCCTTCCCGGCACCAACTATGGCTACACCTTC. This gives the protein CSVLPGTNYGYTF.

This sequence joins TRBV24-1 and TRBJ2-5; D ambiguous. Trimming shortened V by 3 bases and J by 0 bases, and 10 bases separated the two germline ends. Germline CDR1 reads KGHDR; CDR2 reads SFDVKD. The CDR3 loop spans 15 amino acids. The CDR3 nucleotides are TGTGCCACCAGTGATCGCGGTGGCCACCAAGAGACCCAGTACTTC. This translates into CATSDRGGHQETQYF.

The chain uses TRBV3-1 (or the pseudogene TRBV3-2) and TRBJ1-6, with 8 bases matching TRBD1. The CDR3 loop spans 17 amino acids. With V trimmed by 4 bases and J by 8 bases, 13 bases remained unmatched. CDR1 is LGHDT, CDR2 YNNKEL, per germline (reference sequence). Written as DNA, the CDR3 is TGTGCCAGCAGCCCCCCCGTAATGGACAGGGATGATTCACCCCTCCACTTT. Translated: CASSPPVMDRDDSPLHF.

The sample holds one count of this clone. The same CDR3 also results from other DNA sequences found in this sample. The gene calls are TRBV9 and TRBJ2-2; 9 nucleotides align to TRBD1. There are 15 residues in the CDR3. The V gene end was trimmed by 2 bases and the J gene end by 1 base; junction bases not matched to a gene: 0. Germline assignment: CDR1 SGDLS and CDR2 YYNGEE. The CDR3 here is CASSVGQGNTGELFF. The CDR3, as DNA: TGTGCCAGCAGCGTGGGACAGGGGAACACCGGGGAGCTGTTTTTT.

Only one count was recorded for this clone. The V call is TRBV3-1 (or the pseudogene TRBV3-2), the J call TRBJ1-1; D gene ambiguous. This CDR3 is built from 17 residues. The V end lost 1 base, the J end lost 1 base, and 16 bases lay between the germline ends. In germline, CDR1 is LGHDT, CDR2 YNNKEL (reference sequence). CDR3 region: CASSQGSPAVRNTEAFF. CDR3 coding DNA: TGTGCCAGCAGCCAAGGGTCTCCGGCAGTTAGGAACACTGAAGCTTTCTTT.

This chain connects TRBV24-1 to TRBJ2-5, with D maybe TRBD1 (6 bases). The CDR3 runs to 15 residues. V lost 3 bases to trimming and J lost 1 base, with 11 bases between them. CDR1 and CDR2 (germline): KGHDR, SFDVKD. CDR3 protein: CATSDAGTSQETQYF. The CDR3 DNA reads TGTGCCACCAGTGATGCCGGGACATCCCAAGAGACCCAGTACTTC.

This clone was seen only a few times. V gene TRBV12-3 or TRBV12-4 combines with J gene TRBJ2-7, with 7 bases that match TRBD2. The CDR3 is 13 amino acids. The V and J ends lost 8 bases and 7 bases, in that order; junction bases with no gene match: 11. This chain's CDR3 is CASQRLAGTEQYV. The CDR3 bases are TGTGCCAGCCAACGCTTAGCGGGTACGGAGCAGTACGTC.

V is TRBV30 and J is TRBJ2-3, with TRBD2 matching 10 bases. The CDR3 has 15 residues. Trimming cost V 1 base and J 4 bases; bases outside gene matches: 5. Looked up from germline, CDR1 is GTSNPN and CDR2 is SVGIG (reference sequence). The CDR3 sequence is CAWSALAGVADTQYF. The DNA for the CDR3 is TGTGCCTGGAGTGCGCTAGCGGGGGTGGCAGATACGCAGTATTTT.

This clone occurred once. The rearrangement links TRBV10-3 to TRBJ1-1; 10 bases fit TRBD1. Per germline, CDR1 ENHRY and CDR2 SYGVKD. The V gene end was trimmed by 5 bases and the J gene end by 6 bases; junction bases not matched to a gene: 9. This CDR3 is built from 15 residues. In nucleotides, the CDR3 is TGTGCCATCAGTTACGGGACAGGGGTTAGGGCTGAAGCTTTCTTT. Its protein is CAISYGTGVRAEAFF.

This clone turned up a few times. The CDR3 region is CASSDLRRGFSTEAFF. The CDR3 coding sequence is TGTGCCAGCAGTGACCTCCGAAGAGGTTTTAGCACTGAAGCTTTCTTT. This chain joins TRBV2 and TRBJ1-1; D is uncertain. The germline V and J ends were trimmed by 3 bases and 4 bases, with 18 bases remaining between them. The CDR3 has 16 residues. Germline CDR1 is SNHLY and CDR2 is FYNNEI.

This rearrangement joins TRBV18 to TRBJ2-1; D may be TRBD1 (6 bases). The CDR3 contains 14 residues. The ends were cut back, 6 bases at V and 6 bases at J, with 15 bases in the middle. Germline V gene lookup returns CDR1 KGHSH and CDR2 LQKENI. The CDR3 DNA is TGTGCCAGCTCGCGACAGGACCCAGTCAATGAGCAGTTCTTC. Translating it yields CASSRQDPVNEQFF.